The TCR beta chain described here comes from a study of blood T cell repertoires in COVID-19. Study at large: Both acute and convalescent COVID-19 samples were obtained from the United States, Italy and Spain.

CDR1 and CDR2 (germline): SGHRS, YFSETQ. The CDR3 length is 13 residues. Trimming removed 0 bases at V and 6 bases at J, with 9 bases between. In the authors' methods: Quantification of nucleated cells was approximated via reference gene primer amplification. Data came from immunoSEQ multiplex PCR; TCRdb stores just in-frame clones and leaves some out. V, J and clone size were drawn from that table, and D and trimming were deduced from the DNA. The sample contains about 28,000 clones, around 89% of which appear only once. The sample comprised peripheral blood. The sequence was obtained from a human donor in a cohort sampled during active COVID-19. V usage is TRBV5-1 and J usage is TRBJ1-1; D gene ambiguous. The CDR3 DNA is TGCGCCAGCAGCTTGGAGCGAAGTCCTGAAGCTTTCTTT. This translates into CASSLERSPEAFF. Filled out from reference TRBV5-1 and TRBJ1-1, the complete variable domain reads KAGVTQTPRYLIKTRGQQVTLSCSPISGHRSVSWYQQTPGQGLQFLFEYFSETQRNKGNFPGRFSGRQFSNSRSEMNVSTLELGDSALYLCASSLERSPEAFFGQGTRLTVV.